This T cell receptor beta chain was found in a study of T cell repertoires in cytomegalovirus infection. Background on the study: The authors relied on CMV epitopes, both recently identified HLA-C-restricted and well-studied HLA-B-restricted. Study-wide points: HLA-C-restricted TCR beta clonotypes specific for CMV led the ex vivo response.

Notes on this clonotype: As yet, its antigen is unknown.

Germline CDR1 is SGHTA and CDR2 is FQGNSA. The ends were cut back, 0 bases at V and 4 bases at J, with 7 bases in the middle. This CDR3 region has 15 residues. TCRdb independently ran MiXCR on the reads; one entry per CDR3 protein. The sample lists 450,000 to 600,000 distinct CDR3 sequences, 30% to 40% occurring once. The chain joins TRBV7-2 to TRBJ2-6; D is unclear. The source was cultured PBMCs, collected from culture after CMV antigen stimulation. The clonotype was recovered from a human donor in good health (CMV status not recorded). Some clones in this sample may be carry-over from other donors' samples. CDR3 protein: CASSLARPGANVLTF. The CDR3 DNA follows: TGTGCCAGCAGCTTAGCGCGCCCGGGGGCCAACGTCCTGACTTTC.